The TCR beta chain under discussion was sequenced for a study of early T cells in non-severe SARS-CoV-2 infection. Study context: Alpha and beta chains were unpaired, from unsorted whole-blood bulk RNA. Study results and limitations: In VDJdb matching, anti-spike CD8 responses were favored while private and CD4 specificities went missing.

Unique molecular identifiers were affixed to single, distinct cDNA molecules. TCRdb independently ran MiXCR on the 5' RACE reads; one entry per CDR3 protein. Of 95,000 to 100,000 distinct CDR3 sequences listed, approximately 10% are singletons. This clonotype was observed a handful of times. Its cognate antigen is unknown. This TCR came from an adult who was a healthcare worker with PCR-confirmed SARS-CoV-2 infection or an uninfected control (not recorded which). The specimen was whole blood.

As DNA, the CDR3 is TGTGCCAGCAGCCCCGGACAGGGCCTATTACACGAGCAGTACTTC. Residues: CASSPGQGLLHEQYF. The chain links TRBV28 to TRBJ2-7; 8 bases are a match to TRBD1. The CDR3 has 15 amino acids. From germline, CDR1 is MDHEN and CDR2 SYDVKM. V trimming: 6 bases; J trimming: 5 bases; junction bases outside the gene matches: 12.